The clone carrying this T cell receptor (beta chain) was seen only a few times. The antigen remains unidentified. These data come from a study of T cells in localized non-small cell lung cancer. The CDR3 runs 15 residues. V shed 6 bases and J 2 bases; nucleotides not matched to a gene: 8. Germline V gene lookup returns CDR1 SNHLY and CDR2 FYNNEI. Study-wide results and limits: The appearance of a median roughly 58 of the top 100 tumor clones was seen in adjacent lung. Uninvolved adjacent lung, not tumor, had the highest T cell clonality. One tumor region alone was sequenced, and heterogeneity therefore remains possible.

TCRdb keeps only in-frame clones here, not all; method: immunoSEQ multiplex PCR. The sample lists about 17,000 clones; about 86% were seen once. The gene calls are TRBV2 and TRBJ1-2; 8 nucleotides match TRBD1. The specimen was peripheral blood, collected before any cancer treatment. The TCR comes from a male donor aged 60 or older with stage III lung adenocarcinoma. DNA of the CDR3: TGTGCCAGCAGGGTCGACAGGGGCGTCAACTATGGCTACACCTTC. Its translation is CASRVDRGVNYGYTF.